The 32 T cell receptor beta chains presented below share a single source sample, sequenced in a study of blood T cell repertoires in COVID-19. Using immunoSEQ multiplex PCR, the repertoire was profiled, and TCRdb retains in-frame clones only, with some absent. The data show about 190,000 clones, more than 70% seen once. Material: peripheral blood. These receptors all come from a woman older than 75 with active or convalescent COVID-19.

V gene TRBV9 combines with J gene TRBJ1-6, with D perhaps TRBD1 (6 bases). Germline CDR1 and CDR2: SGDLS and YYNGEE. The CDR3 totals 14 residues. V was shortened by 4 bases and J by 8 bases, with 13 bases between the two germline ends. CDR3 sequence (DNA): TGTGCCAGCAGCTCAACCCCAGGGGATTCACCCCTCCACTTT. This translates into CASSSTPGDSPLHF.

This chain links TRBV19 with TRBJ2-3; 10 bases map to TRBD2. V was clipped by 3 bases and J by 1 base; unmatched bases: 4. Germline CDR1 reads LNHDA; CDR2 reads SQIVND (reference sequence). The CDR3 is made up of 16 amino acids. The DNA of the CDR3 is TGTGCCAGTAGTATGGTAACTAGCGGGGGCACAGATACGCAGTATTTT. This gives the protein CASSMVTSGGTDTQYF.

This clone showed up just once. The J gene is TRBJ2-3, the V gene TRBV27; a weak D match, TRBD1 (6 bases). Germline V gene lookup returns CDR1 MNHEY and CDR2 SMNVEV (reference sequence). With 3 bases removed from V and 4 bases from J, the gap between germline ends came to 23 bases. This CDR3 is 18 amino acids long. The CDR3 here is CASSFLPTSPGDADTQYF. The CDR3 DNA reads TGTGCCAGCAGTTTCCTCCCAACGAGCCCAGGGGACGCAGATACGCAGTATTTT.

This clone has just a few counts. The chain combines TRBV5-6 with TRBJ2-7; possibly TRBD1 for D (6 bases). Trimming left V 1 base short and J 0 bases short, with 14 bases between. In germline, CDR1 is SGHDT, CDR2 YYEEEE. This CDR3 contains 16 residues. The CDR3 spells CASSLSLGAFSYEQYF. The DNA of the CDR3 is TGTGCCAGCAGCTTGTCCTTGGGGGCTTTCTCCTACGAGCAGTACTTC.

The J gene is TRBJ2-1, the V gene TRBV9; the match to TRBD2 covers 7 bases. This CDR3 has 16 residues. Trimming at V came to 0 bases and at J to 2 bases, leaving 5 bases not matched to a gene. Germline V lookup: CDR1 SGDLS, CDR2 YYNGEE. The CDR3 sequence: CASSVAGRAPYNEQFF. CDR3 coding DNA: TGTGCCAGCAGCGTAGCAGGGAGGGCCCCCTACAATGAGCAGTTCTTC.

The chain's CDR3 is CASSREQGLNTEAFF. CDR3 nucleotides: TGCGCCAGCAGCCGTGAACAGGGCTTGAACACTGAAGCTTTCTTT. This sequence joins TRBV5-1 and TRBJ1-1; possible D gene TRBD1, 6 bases. Between the trimmed V and J ends, which lost 4 bases and 0 bases, there was a span of 13 bases. The CDR3 sequence is 15 residues long. The V gene's germline CDR1 is SGHRS and CDR2 YFSETQ.

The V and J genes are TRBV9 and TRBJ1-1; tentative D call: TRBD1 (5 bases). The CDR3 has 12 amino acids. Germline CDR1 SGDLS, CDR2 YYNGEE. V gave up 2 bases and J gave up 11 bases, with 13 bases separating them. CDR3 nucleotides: TGTGCCAGCAGCGTCCGGGGCGGGACGGCTTTCTTT. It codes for CASSVRGGTAFF.

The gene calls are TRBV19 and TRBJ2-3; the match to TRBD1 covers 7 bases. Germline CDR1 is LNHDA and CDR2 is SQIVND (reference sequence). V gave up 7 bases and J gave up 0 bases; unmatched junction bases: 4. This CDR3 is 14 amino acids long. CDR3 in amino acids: CASTSTGSTDTQYF. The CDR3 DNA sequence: TGTGCCAGTACCTCGACAGGGAGCACAGATACGCAGTATTTT.

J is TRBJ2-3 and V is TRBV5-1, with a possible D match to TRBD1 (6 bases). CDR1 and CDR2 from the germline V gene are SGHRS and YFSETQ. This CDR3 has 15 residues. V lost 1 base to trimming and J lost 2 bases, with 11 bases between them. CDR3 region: CASSLQSGDTDTQYF. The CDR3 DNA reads TGCGCCAGCAGCTTGCAGTCAGGGGACACAGATACGCAGTATTTT.

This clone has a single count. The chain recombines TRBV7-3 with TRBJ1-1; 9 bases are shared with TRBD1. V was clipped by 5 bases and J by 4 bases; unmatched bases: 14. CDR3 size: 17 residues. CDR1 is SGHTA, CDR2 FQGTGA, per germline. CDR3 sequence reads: CASSAQGQGGYGTEAFF. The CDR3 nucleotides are TGTGCCAGCAGCGCCCAGGGACAGGGTGGTTACGGCACTGAAGCTTTCTTT.

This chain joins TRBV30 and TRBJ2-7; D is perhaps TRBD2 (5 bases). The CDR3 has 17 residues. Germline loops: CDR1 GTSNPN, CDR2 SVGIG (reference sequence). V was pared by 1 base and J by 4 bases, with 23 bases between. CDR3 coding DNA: TGTGCCTGGAGTGGAAGTTGGGGAGATTTGTTGAGGTACGAGCAGTACTTC. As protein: CAWSGSWGDLLRYEQYF.

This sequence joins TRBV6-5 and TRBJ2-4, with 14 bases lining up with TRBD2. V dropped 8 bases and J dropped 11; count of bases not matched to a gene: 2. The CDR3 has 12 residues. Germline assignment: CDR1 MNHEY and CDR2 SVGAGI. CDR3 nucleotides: TGTGCCAGCGGACTAGCGGGGGGACTTCAGTACTTC. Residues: CASGLAGGLQYF.

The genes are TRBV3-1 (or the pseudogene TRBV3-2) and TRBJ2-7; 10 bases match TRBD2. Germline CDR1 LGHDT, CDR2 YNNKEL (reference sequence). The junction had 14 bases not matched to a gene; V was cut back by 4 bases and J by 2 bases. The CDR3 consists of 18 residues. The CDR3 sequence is CASSRKGTSGTLAYEQYF. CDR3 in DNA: TGTGCCAGCAGCCGGAAGGGAACTAGCGGGACTCTAGCCTACGAGCAGTACTTC.

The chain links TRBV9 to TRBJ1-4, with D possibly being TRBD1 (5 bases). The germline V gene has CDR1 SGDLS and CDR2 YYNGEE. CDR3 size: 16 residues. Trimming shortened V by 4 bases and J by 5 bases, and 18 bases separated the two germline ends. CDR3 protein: CASSPRAGGLNEKLFF. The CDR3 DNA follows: TGTGCCAGCAGCCCACGTGCCGGGGGGTTAAATGAAAAACTGTTTTTT.

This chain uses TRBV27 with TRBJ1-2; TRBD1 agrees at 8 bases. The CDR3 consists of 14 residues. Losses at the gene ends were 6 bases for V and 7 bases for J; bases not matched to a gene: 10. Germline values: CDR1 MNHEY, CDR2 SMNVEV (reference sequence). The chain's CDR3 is CASSWRQGNGGYTF. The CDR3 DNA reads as TGTGCCAGCAGCTGGAGACAGGGGAACGGTGGCTACACCTTC.

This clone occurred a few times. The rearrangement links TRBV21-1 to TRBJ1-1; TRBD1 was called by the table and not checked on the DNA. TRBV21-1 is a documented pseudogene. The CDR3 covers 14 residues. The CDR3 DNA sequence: TGTGCCAGCAGCATGCCAGGCATTGGGACTGAAGCTTTCTTT. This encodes CASSMPGIGTEAFF.

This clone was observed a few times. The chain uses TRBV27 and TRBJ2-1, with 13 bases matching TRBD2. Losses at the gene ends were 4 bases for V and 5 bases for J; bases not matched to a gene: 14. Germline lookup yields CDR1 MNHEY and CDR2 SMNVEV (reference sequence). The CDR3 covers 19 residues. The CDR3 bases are TGTGCCAGCAGTTGGACTAGCGGGAGAATAATAGGCGGGCACAATGAGCAGTTCTTC. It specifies CASSWTSGRIIGGHNEQFF.

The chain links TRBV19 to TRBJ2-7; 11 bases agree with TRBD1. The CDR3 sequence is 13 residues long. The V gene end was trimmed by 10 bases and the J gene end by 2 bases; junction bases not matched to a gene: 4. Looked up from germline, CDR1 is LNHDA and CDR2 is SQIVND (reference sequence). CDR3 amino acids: CATRGQGAYEQYF. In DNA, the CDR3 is TGTGCCACAAGGGGACAGGGGGCCTACGAGCAGTACTTC.

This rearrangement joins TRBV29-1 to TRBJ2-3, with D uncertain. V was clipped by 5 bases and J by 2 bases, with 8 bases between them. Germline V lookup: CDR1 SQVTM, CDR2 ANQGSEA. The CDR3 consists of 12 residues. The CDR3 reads CSVFEATDTQYF. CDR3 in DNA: TGCAGCGTTTTCGAGGCCACAGATACGCAGTATTTT.

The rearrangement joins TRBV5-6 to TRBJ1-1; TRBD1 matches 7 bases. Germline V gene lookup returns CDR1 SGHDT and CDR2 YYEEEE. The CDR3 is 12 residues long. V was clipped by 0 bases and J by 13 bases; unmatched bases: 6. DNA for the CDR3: TGTGCCAGCAGCTTGGGACAGGGTAATGTTTTCTTT. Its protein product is CASSLGQGNVFF.

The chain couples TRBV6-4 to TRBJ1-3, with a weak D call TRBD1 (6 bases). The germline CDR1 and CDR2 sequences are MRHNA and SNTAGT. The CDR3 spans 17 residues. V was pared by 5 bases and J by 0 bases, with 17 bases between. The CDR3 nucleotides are TGTGCCAGCAGTCTTAAGACAGGCCCGAGCTCTGGAAACACCATATATTTT. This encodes CASSLKTGPSSGNTIYF.

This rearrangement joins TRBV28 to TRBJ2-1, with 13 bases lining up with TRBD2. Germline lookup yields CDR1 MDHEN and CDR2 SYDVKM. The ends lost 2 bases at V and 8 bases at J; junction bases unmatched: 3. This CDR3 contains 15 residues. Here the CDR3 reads CASSLGTSGKYEQFF. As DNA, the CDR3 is TGTGCCAGCAGTTTAGGGACTAGCGGGAAATATGAGCAGTTCTTC.

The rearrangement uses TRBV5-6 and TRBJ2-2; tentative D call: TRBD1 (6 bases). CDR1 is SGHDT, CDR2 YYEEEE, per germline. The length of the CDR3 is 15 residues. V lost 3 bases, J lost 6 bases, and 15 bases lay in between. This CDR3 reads CASSSQPRQAGELFF. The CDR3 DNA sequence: TGTGCCAGCAGCTCCCAACCTAGACAGGCCGGGGAGCTGTTTTTT.

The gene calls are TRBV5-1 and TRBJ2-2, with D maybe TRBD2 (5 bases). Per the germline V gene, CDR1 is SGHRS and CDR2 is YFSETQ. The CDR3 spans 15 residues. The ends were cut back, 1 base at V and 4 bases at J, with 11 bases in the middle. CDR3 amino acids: CASSLSERTTGELFF. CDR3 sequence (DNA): TGCGCCAGCAGCTTGTCCGAGCGGACCACCGGGGAGCTGTTTTTT.

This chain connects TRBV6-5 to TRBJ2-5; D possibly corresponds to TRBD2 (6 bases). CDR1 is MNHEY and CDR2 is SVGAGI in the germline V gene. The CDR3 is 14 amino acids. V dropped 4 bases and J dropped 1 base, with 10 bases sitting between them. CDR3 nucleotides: TGTGCCAGCAGTTTCCGGGAGCCCCAAGAGACCCAGTACTTC. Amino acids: CASSFREPQETQYF.

The CDR3 loop is CASTQTTGKNIQYF. Here the CDR3 DNA reads TGTGCCAGCACCCAAACCACAGGCAAAAACATTCAGTACTTC. V gene TRBV27 combines with J gene TRBJ2-4, with a weak D call TRBD1 (5 bases). The CDR3 covers 14 residues. V was clipped by 7 bases and J by 3 bases, with 13 bases between them. Germline CDR1 MNHEY, CDR2 SMNVEV (reference sequence).

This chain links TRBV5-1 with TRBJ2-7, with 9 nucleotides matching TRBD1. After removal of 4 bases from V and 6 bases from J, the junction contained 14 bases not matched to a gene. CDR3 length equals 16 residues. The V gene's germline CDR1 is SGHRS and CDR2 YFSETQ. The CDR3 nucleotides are TGCGCCAGCAGCGTCGGACAGGGGTTGAGGGGGGTCGAGCAGTACTTC. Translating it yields CASSVGQGLRGVEQYF.

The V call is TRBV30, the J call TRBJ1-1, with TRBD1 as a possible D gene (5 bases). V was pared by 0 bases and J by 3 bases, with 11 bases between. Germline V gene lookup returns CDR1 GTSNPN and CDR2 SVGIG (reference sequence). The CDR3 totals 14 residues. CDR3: CAWSVRLRDTEAFF. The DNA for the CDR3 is TGTGCCTGGAGTGTACGCCTCAGGGACACTGAAGCTTTCTTT.

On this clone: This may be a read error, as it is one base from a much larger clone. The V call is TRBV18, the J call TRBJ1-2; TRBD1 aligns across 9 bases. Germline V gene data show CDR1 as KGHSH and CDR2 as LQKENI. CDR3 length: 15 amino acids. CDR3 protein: CVSSPPDRGSDGYTF. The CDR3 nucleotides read TGTGTCAGCTCACCGCCGGACAGGGGTAGTGATGGCTACACCTTC. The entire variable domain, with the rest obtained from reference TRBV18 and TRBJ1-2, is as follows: NAGVMQNPRHLVRRRGQEARLRCSPMKGHSHVYWYRQLPEEGLKFMVYLQKENIIDESGMPKERFSAEFPKEGPSILRIQQVVRGDSAAYFCVSSPPDRGSDGYTFGSGTRLTVV.

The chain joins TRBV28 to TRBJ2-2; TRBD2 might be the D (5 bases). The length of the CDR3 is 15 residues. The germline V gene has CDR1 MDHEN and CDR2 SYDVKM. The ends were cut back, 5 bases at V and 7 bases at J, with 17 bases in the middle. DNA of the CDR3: TGTGCCAGCAGTCCTGGCGGGTTGATGATCGGGGAGCTGTTTTTT. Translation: CASSPGGLMIGELFF.

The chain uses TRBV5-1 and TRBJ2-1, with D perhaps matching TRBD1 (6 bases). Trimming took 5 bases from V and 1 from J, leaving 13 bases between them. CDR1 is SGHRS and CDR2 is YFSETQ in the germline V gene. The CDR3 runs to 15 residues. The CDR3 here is CASSNRVRSYNEQFF. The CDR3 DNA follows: TGCGCCAGCAGTAACAGGGTCAGGTCCTACAATGAGCAGTTCTTC.

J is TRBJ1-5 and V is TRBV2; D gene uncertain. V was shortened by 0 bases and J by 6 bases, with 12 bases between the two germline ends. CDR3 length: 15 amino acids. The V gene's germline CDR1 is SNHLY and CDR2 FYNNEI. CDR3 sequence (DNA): TGTGCCAGCAGTGAAGCGCTTGGCCTCCCTCAGCCCCAGCATTTT. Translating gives CASSEALGLPQPQHF. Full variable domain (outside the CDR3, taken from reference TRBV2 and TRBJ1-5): EPEVTQTPSHQVTQMGQEVILRCVPISNHLYFYWYRQILGQKVEFLVSFYNNEISEKSEIFDDQFSVERPDGSNFTLKIRSTKLEDSAMYFCASSEALGLPQPQHFGDGTRLSIL.